The next 14 T cell receptor beta chains were all read from a single sample in a study of neurological immune-mediated disorders (dated by TCRdb to between 2019 and 2020). Receptor amplification or capture employed 5' RACE. The sequencing machine was an Illumina HiSeq 2500. TCRdb itself trimmed the public reads at Q25 with fastp, ran MiXCR and retained productive beta chains. Rows are unified per CDR3 protein, each entry keeping the most common DNA and genes. Here the sample has roughly 42,000 distinct CDR3 sequences; about 13% occur a single time. The ten largest clones capture 11% of the sample. In light of the paper, this sample's time point label describes: longitudinal time-point 3. The sequenced material came from PBMCs. The receptors originated from a man aged 30 to 45 in good health.

This clonotype occurred many times. V is TRBV7-2 and J is TRBJ1-5, with D unresolved. The V end lost 5 bases, the J end lost 2 bases, and 13 bases lay between the germline ends. The CDR3 is 15 residues long. Germline V gene sequence: CDR1 SGHTA, CDR2 FQGNSA. This chain's CDR3 is CASSREGSGNQPQHF. The CDR3 DNA reads as TGTGCCAGCAGCCGTGAAGGTAGTGGCAATCAGCCCCAGCATTTT.

This clonotype was observed at least ten times. The CDR3 sequence is CSVGSGAAGNTIYF. For the CDR3, the DNA is TGCAGCGTTGGTTCGGGGGCTGCTGGAAACACCATATATTTT. The gene calls are TRBV29-1 and TRBJ1-3; D perhaps matches TRBD1 (6 bases). Trimming removed 4 bases from V and 2 bases from J, with 12 bases in between. The germline CDR1 and CDR2 sequences are SQVTM and ANQGSEA. The CDR3 has 14 amino acids.

About this clonotype: With a much larger clone just one base away, this may be a read error. The chain has TRBV5-5 and TRBJ2-7, with D possibly matching TRBD2 (7 bases). The CDR3 length is 14 residues. Germline CDR1 is SGHKS and CDR2 is YYEKEE (reference sequence). The CDR3 here is CASNLANGGPEQYF. The CDR3 bases are TGTGCCAGCAACTTGGCCAACGGGGGGCCCGAGCAGTACTTC.

This clonotype was counted at least ten times. This rearrangement joins TRBV20-1 to TRBJ1-3, with D maybe TRBD1 (5 bases). The CDR3 contains 14 residues. V lost 3 bases and J lost 0, with 9 bases in between. CDR1 and CDR2 from the germline V gene are DFQATT and SNEGSKA (reference sequence). The CDR3 spells CSARTVSSGNTIYF. The CDR3 nucleotides read TGCAGTGCTAGGACAGTCAGCTCTGGAAACACCATATATTTT.

On this clonotype itself: Sequence at one end of the junction differs from germline and may be a read error. As DNA, the CDR3 is TGTGTCAGCAGTTTAACGGGAGAGGTGGAGACACAGTACTTC. Translated, it gives CVSSLTGEVETQYF. V is TRBV12-3 or TRBV12-4 and J is TRBJ2-5; D possibly corresponds to TRBD2 (6 bases). This CDR3 region has 14 residues.

This clonotype was found many times. CDR3: CASSLAAGPATYEQYF. The DNA of the CDR3 is TGCGCCAGCAGCTTGGCCGCGGGGCCAGCTACCTACGAGCAGTACTTC. V is TRBV5-1 and J is TRBJ2-7, with D maybe TRBD2 (6 bases). The CDR3 contains 16 residues. CDR1 is SGHRS, CDR2 YFSETQ, per germline. V shed 0 bases and J shed 2 bases, with 15 bases lying between them.

In its sample, this clonotype was seen many times. This chain connects TRBV5-1 to TRBJ2-7; 9 bases are shared with TRBD1. Germline CDR1 is SGHRS and CDR2 is YFSETQ. After removal of 6 bases from V and 5 bases from J, the junction contained 9 bases not matched to a gene. CDR3 length equals 14 residues. The CDR3, as DNA: TGCGCCAGCAACGACGGGACAGGGCTCAACGAGCAGTACTTC. Its protein product is CASNDGTGLNEQYF.

This clonotype was counted many times. This sequence joins TRBV4-2 and TRBJ1-6; TRBD1 aligns across 7 bases. Germline V CDR1 and CDR2: LGHNA, YNFKEQ. After removal of 0 bases from V and 6 bases from J, the junction contained 11 bases not matched to a gene. The CDR3 extends over 18 amino acids. The CDR3 region is CASSQDLQMTGSNSPLHF. The CDR3 nucleotides read TGTGCCAGCAGCCAAGATTTACAAATGACAGGGTCTAATTCACCCCTCCACTTT.

In the case of this clonotype: The junction does not match germline at one end; this may be a read error. The CDR3, as DNA: TGTGCGAGCAATAGCGACAAGGAACATGAAAAACTGTTTTTT. Its translation is CASNSDKEHEKLFF. The rearrangement links TRBV5-5 to TRBJ1-4; D remains unclear. The V gene's germline CDR1 is SGHKS and CDR2 YYEKEE (reference sequence). The CDR3 spans 14 residues.

This clonotype was observed at least ten times. V gene TRBV10-3 combines with J gene TRBJ2-2, with no clear D. CDR3 size: 14 residues. V was pared by 3 bases and J by 5 bases, with 10 bases between. Germline V gene lookup returns CDR1 ENHRY and CDR2 SYGVKD. CDR3 DNA: TGTGCCATCAGTGACGGCAGCCAAACCGGGGAGCTGTTTTTT. Amino acids: CAISDGSQTGELFF.

Of note for this clonotype: One end of the junction does not line up with germline, which may come from a read error. This chain joins TRBV5-6 and TRBJ1-5; no reliable D call. CDR3 length: 14 amino acids. Germline CDR1 SGHDT, CDR2 YYEEEE. The CDR3 sequence: CASSSGRTNQPKHF. In DNA form, the CDR3 reads TGTGCCAGCAGTTCCGGACGGACTAATCAGCCCAAGCATTTT.

This clonotype was seen repeatedly, ten times or more. V gene TRBV5-1 combines with J gene TRBJ1-1; 7 nucleotides line up with TRBD1. The CDR3 runs 14 residues. Germline CDR1 and CDR2: SGHRS and YFSETQ. Trimming at V came to 5 bases and at J to 8 bases, leaving 12 bases not matched to a gene. The CDR3 DNA reads as TGCGCCAGCAGACCCGGACAGGCTATGGCGGAAGCTTTCTTT. Encoded protein: CASRPGQAMAEAFF.

This clonotype came up many times. This sequence joins TRBV5-1 and TRBJ1-1; no firm D call. CDR1 is SGHRS, CDR2 YFSETQ, per germline. The length of the CDR3 is 13 residues. V was clipped by 1 base and J by 6 bases, with 10 bases between them. CDR3 in DNA: TGCGCCAGCAGCTTGAGTGACGGCGCTGAAGCTTTCTTT. Translating it yields CASSLSDGAEAFF.

V is TRBV20-1 and J is TRBJ1-2; D gene unclear. Deletions cut 3 bases from V and 8 bases from J, with 7 bases between. The CDR3 is made up of 10 amino acids. The germline V gene has CDR1 DFQATT and CDR2 SNEGSKA (reference sequence). The DNA of the CDR3 is TGCAGTGCTAGGTTTCAGGGCTACACCTTC. Translated: CSARFQGYTF.